This T cell receptor (beta chain) is drawn from a study of blood T cell repertoires in COVID-19. Overall study context: Samples came from the United States, Italy and Spain, spanning acute and convalescent COVID-19. T cells, B-cell-depleted T cells, or PBMCs supplied cDNA or gDNA.

Germline lookup yields CDR1 ENHRY and CDR2 SYGVKD. CDR3 size: 13 residues. Trimming stripped 2 bases from V and 3 bases from J, with 6 bases between. Original data processing: Nucleated cell number was recorded as an estimate derived from reference gene primer amplification. Produced via immunoSEQ multiplex PCR; TCRdb's table is partial and in-frame only. Clone size and V and J calls were adopted from that table, with D and trimming inferred from the DNA. Among about 140,000 clones listed, around 73% were seen once. This clone was counted only a few times. The clonotype was recovered from a man aged 55 to 70 who had recovered from COVID-19. The chain recombines TRBV10-3 with TRBJ2-3, with D hard to call. Sequencing was done on a sample of peripheral blood. The CDR3 region is CAISEPNTDTQYF. In DNA form, the CDR3 reads TGTGCCATCAGTGAGCCCAATACAGATACGCAGTATTTT.